One and the same sample provided the 27 T cell receptor beta chains below, sequenced in a study of T-cell memory formation after mild COVID-19. One entry per CDR3 protein results from TCRdb running MiXCR on the 5' RACE reads. Altogether 500,000 to 650,000 distinct CDR3 sequences are present, about a fifth being singletons, with the ten largest covering about 8.7%. The sample taken for sequencing was PBMCs or a T cell subset sorted from them (not recorded which). These receptors all stem from an adult woman who had mild COVID-19 (a few samples of this study predate the infection). Cell type and time point are not known.

This clonotype was seen repeatedly, ten times or more. The CDR3 protein is CSARDPPGTRKAKGRSYNEQFF. DNA of the CDR3: TGCAGTGCTAGAGATCCACCCGGGACTAGGAAAGCGAAGGGAAGGTCCTACAATGAGCAGTTCTTC. The chain employs TRBV20-1 and TRBJ2-1; the match to TRBD2 covers 8 bases. V dropped 0 bases and J dropped 1; count of bases not matched to a gene: 23. The CDR3 has 22 amino acids. The germline V gene has CDR1 DFQATT and CDR2 SNEGSKA (reference sequence).

This clonotype was seen a handful of times. The rearrangement joins TRBV15 to TRBJ2-2; a weak D match, TRBD2 (5 bases). With 4 bases removed from V and 5 bases from J, the gap between germline ends came to 14 bases. Germline lookup yields CDR1 LNHNV and CDR2 YYDKDF (reference sequence). This CDR3 region has 15 residues. For the CDR3, the DNA is TGTGCCACCAGCACCGGGAATATCTTTACCGGGGAGCTGTTTTTT. Protein sequence: CATSTGNIFTGELFF. The complete variable domain, with remaining parts taken from reference TRBV15 and TRBJ2-2, reads DAMVIQNPRYQVTQFGKPVTLSCSQTLNHNVMYWYQQKSSQAPKLLFHYYDKDFNNEADTPDNFQSRRPNTSFCFLDIRSPGLGDTAMYLCATSTGNIFTGELFFGEGSRLTVL.

J is TRBJ2-7 and V is TRBV5-6, with D unclear. Trimming removed 0 bases from V and 3 bases from J, with 10 bases in between. Germline CDR1 is SGHDT and CDR2 is YYEEEE. CDR3 size: 14 residues. CDR3: CASSLVGVDYEQYF. The CDR3 region has the DNA TGTGCCAGCAGCTTGGTTGGGGTCGACTACGAGCAGTACTTC.

The table lists this clonotype with a few counts. This rearrangement joins TRBV4-3 to TRBJ2-1; D may be TRBD2 (6 bases). The CDR3 is 17 residues long. V lost 0 bases, J lost 1 base, and 13 bases lay in between. Germline-derived CDR1 and CDR2 are LGHNA and YSLEER. DNA for the CDR3: TGCGCCAGCAGCCAAGACTACGGGAGAGGATCCTACAATGAGCAGTTCTTC. Protein sequence: CASSQDYGRGSYNEQFF.

This clonotype was found a few times. The chain combines TRBV7-2 with TRBJ2-3, with 11 bases aligning to TRBD2. The CDR3 is made up of 16 amino acids. Looked up from germline, CDR1 is SGHTA and CDR2 is FQGNSA. V lost 6 bases, J lost 5 bases, and 10 bases stayed unmatched. The CDR3 coding sequence is TGTGCCAGCAGTCAGATTAGCGGGAGGGCCATAGATACGCAGTATTTT. Its protein is CASSQISGRAIDTQYF.

The chain employs TRBV29-1 and TRBJ1-2; a possible D gene is TRBD1 (5 bases). The CDR3 spans 15 residues. Germline V gene data show CDR1 as SQVTM and CDR2 as ANQGSEA. V lost 4 bases and J lost 0, with 15 bases in between. This chain's CDR3 is CSVGRTLTSNYGYTF. CDR3 bases: TGCAGCGTTGGAAGGACACTGACCTCTAACTATGGCTACACCTTC.

The chain recombines TRBV24-1 with TRBJ2-1; 13 nucleotides agree with TRBD2. Germline CDR1 reads KGHDR; CDR2 reads SFDVKD. With V trimmed by 4 bases and J by 2 bases, 7 bases remained unmatched. The CDR3 runs to 18 residues. CDR3 nucleotide sequence: TGTGCCACCAGTGAGCCCCCCGGGACTAGCGGGACCTACAATGAGCAGTTCTTC. Translating gives CATSEPPGTSGTYNEQFF.

The V gene is TRBV4-1, the J gene TRBJ2-1, with 8 bases fitting TRBD2. Germline V lookup: CDR1 MGHRA, CDR2 YSYEKL. The CDR3 is 17 amino acids. The ends lost 2 bases at V and 4 bases at J; junction bases unmatched: 10. The CDR3 bases are TGCGCCAGCAGCCAACAACCCGGCGGGAGGTTGTACAATGAGCAGTTCTTC. Translated: CASSQQPGGRLYNEQFF.

This clonotype was recorded a few times. The J gene is TRBJ1-1, the V gene TRBV20-1; no clear D gene. The germline V gene has CDR1 DFQATT and CDR2 SNEGSKA (reference sequence). CDR3 length: 16 amino acids. Trimming shortened V by 1 base and J by 6 bases, and 21 bases separated the two germline ends. CDR3 sequence: CSARGALGLGGAEAFF. For the CDR3, the DNA is TGCAGTGCTAGAGGAGCCTTAGGTCTAGGCGGCGCTGAAGCTTTCTTT.

The J gene is TRBJ2-3, the V gene TRBV9; D possibly matches TRBD1 or TRBD2 (6 bases each). With 0 bases removed from V and 3 bases from J, the gap between germline ends came to 11 bases. The CDR3 sequence is 15 residues long. Germline CDR1 is SGDLS and CDR2 is YYNGEE. The CDR3, as DNA: TGTGCCAGCAGCGTAGTGCAGGGGAGGACAGATACGCAGTATTTT. The encoded protein is CASSVVQGRTDTQYF.

A few counts support this clonotype. The chain combines TRBV27 with TRBJ2-7; the D is unclear. Per germline, CDR1 MNHEY and CDR2 SMNVEV (reference sequence). CDR3 size: 14 residues. The germline V and J ends were trimmed by 2 bases and 4 bases, with 12 bases remaining between them. CDR3 sequence: CASSLNGLAYEQYF. CDR3 DNA sequence: TGTGCCAGCAGTTTAAATGGTCTTGCATACGAGCAGTACTTC.

This sequence joins TRBV6-2 or TRBV6-3 and TRBJ1-1; D not resolved. The V gene lost 1 base and the J gene lost 8 bases, with 5 bases spanning the gap. The V gene's germline CDR1 is MNHEY and CDR2 SVGEGT. CDR3 size: 11 residues. The DNA for the CDR3 is TGTGCCAGCAGTTACTTGATCGAAGCTTTCTTT. Translated, it gives CASSYLIEAFF.

The table lists this clonotype with a few counts. The chain couples TRBV5-1 to TRBJ2-1; D gene ambiguous. The germline CDR1 and CDR2 sequences are SGHRS and YFSETQ. This CDR3 has 15 residues. Trimming removed 0 bases from V and 7 bases from J, with 14 bases in between. CDR3 region: CASSLEWGRGNEQFF. The CDR3 DNA is TGCGCCAGCAGCTTGGAATGGGGTAGAGGTAATGAGCAGTTCTTC.

The rearrangement joins TRBV24-1 to TRBJ1-1; D not certain. Trimming cost V 7 bases and J 8 bases, with 10 bases left between them. The germline V gene has CDR1 KGHDR and CDR2 SFDVKD. The CDR3 is 11 residues long. As DNA, the CDR3 is TGTGCCACCAGCGTGGGTCTAGAAGCTTTCTTT. Translation gives CATSVGLEAFF.

Worth noting for this clonotype: This may stem from a read error, because a much larger clone lies one nucleotide away. The CDR3 DNA sequence: TGCGCCAGCAGCTTGTGGCAGATTGAGAGCACTGAAGCTTTCTTT. Translating gives CASSLWQIESTEAFF. This chain connects TRBV5-1 to TRBJ1-1; no definite D call. V was pared by 1 base and J by 4 bases, with 14 bases between. The CDR3 consists of 15 residues. CDR1 and CDR2 (germline): SGHRS, YFSETQ.

At least ten counts were recorded for this clonotype. The chain uses TRBV4-1 and TRBJ2-7; 10 bases agree with TRBD2. The CDR3 sequence is 18 residues long. The germline CDR1 and CDR2 sequences are MGHRA and YSYEKL. The V gene end was trimmed by 4 bases and the J gene end by 1 base; junction bases not matched to a gene: 13. CDR3 DNA: TGCGCCAGCAGCCTAAGCCTAGCGGGGGCCGACCTTTCCTACGAGCAGTACTTC. Its translation: CASSLSLAGADLSYEQYF.

V and J are TRBV10-3 and TRBJ2-7; unclear D gene. This CDR3 has 12 amino acids. Deletions cut 4 bases from V and 1 base from J, with 5 bases between. Germline V gene sequence: CDR1 ENHRY, CDR2 SYGVKD. The CDR3 reads CAISVESYEQYF. The CDR3 DNA is TGTGCCATCAGTGTAGAATCCTACGAGCAGTACTTC.

This clonotype was recorded a few times. The junction departs from the called germline gene at one end, perhaps through a read error. The chain links TRBV4-3 to TRBJ2-7, with a weak D call TRBD2 (6 bases). Germline V lookup: CDR1 LGHNA, CDR2 YSLEER. The CDR3 runs to 18 residues. This chain's CDR3 is CASSQDEASAYHSFEQYF. CDR3 in DNA: TGCGCCAGCAGCCAAGATGAGGCTAGCGCTTATCACTCCTTCGAGCAGTACTTC.

This clonotype was recorded a few times. The CDR3 is CASSQGRTSGSRETQYF. For the CDR3, the DNA is TGTGCCAGCAGCCAAGGGAGGACTAGCGGGTCTCGGGAGACCCAGTACTTC. J is TRBJ2-5 and V is TRBV14; 11 nucleotides agree with TRBD2. The CDR3 extends over 17 amino acids. Germline V gene lookup returns CDR1 SGHDN and CDR2 FVKESK. The V segment lost 1 base and the J segment 5 bases; nucleotides outside the gene matches: 9.

This clonotype was counted once. V usage is TRBV20-1 and J usage is TRBJ2-4; 13 bases map to TRBD2. The junction had 11 bases not matched to a gene; V was cut back by 5 bases and J by 16 bases. CDR3 size: 13 residues. The germline gives CDR1 DFQATT, CDR2 SNEGSKA (reference sequence). The CDR3 DNA follows: TGCAGTGCTGCCTGGACTAGCGGGGGTCGGGTATACTTC. Its translation: CSAAWTSGGRVYF.

The V call is TRBV25-1, the J call TRBJ2-3; D perhaps matches TRBD2 (6 bases). Trimming shortened V by 5 bases and J by 1 base, and 13 bases separated the two germline ends. The CDR3 loop spans 15 amino acids. The germline V gene has CDR1 MGHDK and CDR2 SYGVNS. The CDR3, as DNA: TGTGCCAGCAGTTCGGGACTCCACGGCACAGATACGCAGTATTTT. Protein product: CASSSGLHGTDTQYF.

This clonotype was detected ten times or more. This chain links TRBV7-3 with TRBJ2-6, with D uncertain. Germline loops: CDR1 SGHTA, CDR2 FQGTGA. Trimming removed 5 bases from V and 1 base from J, with 15 bases in between. The length of the CDR3 is 17 residues. In nucleotides, the CDR3 is TGTGCCAGCAGCCGAAGAGTCACCACTTCTGGGGCCAACGTCCTGACTTTC. Its translation: CASSRRVTTSGANVLTF. Combining the CDR3 with reference TRBV7-3 and TRBJ2-6 gives the whole variable domain GAGVSQTPSNKVTEKGKYVELRCDPISGHTALYWYRQSLGQGPEFLIYFQGTGAADDSGLPNDRFFAVRPEGSVSTLKIQRTERGDSAVYLCASSRRVTTSGANVLTFGAGSRLTVL.

This clonotype was counted only a few times. V is TRBV29-1 and J is TRBJ2-3; 7 bases match TRBD2. This CDR3 contains 16 residues. CDR1 is SQVTM and CDR2 is ANQGSEA in the germline V gene. Germline trimming cut 6 bases from V and 4 bases from J; bases unmatched to any gene: 16. The CDR3 DNA reads as TGCAGCGTGTACCGGGCGACTAGCTCGGTTGCAGATACGCAGTATTTT. It specifies CSVYRATSSVADTQYF.

A few counts support this clonotype. This rearrangement joins TRBV7-2 to TRBJ1-5; TRBD1 matches at 9 bases. Looked up from germline, CDR1 is SGHTA and CDR2 is FQGNSA. V dropped 0 bases and J dropped 11; count of bases not matched to a gene: 8. This CDR3 spans 15 amino acids. Here the CDR3 DNA reads TGTGCCAGCAGCTTAGCGGGGACAGGGCAATCAGCCCAGCATTTT. It yields the protein CASSLAGTGQSAQHF. Drawing the rest from reference TRBV7-2 and TRBJ1-5, the complete variable domain is GAGVSQSPSNKVTEKGKDVELRCDPISGHTALYWYRQSLGQGLEFLIYFQGNSAPDKSGLPSDRFSAERTGGSVSTLTIQRTQQEDSAVYLCASSLAGTGQSAQHFGDGTRLSIL.

This clonotype has more than one count but fewer than ten. The CDR3 loop reads CSADVSGGRYEQYF. The CDR3 DNA reads TGCAGTGCGGACGTTAGCGGGGGCCGCTACGAGCAGTACTTC. The chain combines TRBV20-1 with TRBJ2-7; the match to TRBD2 covers 9 bases. Germline V gene data show CDR1 as DFQATT and CDR2 as SNEGSKA (reference sequence). The trim removed 6 bases at V and 3 bases at J, leaving 9 bases unmatched. There are 14 residues in the CDR3.

This clonotype occurred a few times. The V gene is TRBV7-8, the J gene TRBJ1-4, with 7 bases aligning to TRBD1. CDR1 and CDR2 from the germline V gene are SGHVS and FQNEAQ. V shed 1 base and J 9 bases; nucleotides not matched to a gene: 8. There are 15 residues in the CDR3. CDR3 in amino acids: CASSLVIQGKKKLFF. The CDR3 DNA follows: TGTGCCAGCAGCTTAGTGATACAGGGGAAGAAAAAACTGTTTTTT.

This clonotype was detected ten times or more. The chain uses TRBV7-8 and TRBJ2-5, with D possibly TRBD1 on 7 matching bases. Deletions cut 1 base from V and 5 bases from J, with 11 bases between. The germline V gene has CDR1 SGHVS and CDR2 FQNEAQ. CDR3 size: 14 residues. CDR3 in amino acids: CASSLETGRETQYF. Here the CDR3 DNA reads TGTGCCAGCAGCTTAGAGACAGGGAGGGAGACCCAGTACTTC.